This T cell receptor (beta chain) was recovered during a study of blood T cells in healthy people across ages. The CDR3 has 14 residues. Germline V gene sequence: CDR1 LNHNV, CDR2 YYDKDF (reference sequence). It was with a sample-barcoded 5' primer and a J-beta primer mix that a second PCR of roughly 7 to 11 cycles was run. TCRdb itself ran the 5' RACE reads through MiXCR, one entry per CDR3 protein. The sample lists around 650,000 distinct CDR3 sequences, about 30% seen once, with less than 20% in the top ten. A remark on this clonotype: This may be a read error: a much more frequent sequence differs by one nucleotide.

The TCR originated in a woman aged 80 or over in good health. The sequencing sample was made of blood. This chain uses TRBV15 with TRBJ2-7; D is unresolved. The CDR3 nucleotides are TGTGCCACCAGCAGAGATATTGCAGGATACGAGCGGTACTTC. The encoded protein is CATSRDIAGYERYF.